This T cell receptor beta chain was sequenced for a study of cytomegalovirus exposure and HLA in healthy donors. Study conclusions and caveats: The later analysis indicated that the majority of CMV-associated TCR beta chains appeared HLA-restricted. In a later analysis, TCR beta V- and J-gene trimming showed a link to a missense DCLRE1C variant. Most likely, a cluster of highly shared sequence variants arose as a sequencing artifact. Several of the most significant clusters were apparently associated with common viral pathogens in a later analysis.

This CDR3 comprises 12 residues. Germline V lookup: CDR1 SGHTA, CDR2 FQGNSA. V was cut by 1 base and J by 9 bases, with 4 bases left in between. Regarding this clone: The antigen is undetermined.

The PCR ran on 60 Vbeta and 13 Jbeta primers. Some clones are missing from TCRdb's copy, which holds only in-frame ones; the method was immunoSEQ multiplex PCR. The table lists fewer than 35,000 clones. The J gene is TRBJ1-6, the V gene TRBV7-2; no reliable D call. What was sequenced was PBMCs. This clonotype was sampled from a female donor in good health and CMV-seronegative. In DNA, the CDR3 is TGTGCCAGCAGCTTAGTTAGTTCACCCCTCCACTTT. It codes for CASSLVSSPLHF.